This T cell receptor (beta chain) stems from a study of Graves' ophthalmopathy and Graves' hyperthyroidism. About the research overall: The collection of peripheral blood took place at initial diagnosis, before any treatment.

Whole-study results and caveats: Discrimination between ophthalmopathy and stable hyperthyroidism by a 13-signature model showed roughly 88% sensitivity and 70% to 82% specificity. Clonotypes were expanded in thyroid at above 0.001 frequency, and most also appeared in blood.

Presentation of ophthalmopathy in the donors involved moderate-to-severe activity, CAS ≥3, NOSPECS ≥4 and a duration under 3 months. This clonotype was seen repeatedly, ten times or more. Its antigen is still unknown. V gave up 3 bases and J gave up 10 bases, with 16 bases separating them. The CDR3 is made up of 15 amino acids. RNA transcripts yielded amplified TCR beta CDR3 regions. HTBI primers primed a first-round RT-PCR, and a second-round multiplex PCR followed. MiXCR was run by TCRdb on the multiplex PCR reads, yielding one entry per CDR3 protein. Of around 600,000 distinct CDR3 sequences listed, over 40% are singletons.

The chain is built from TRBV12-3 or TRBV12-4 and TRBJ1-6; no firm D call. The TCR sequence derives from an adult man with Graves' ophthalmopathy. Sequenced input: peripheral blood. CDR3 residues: CASSFFPRVESPLHF. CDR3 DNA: TGTGCCAGCAGTTTCTTCCCGCGGGTAGAGTCACCCCTCCACTTT.